The present entry profiles one T cell receptor beta chain with its context. Its antigen is not yet known. Qualities for individual bases were not recorded, and no much larger clone is one base off. Each collaborating institution followed its own protocols to collect whole blood in K2EDTA tubes. For TCRbeta analysis, collaborator samples were shipped as frozen whole blood, as isolated PBMCs, or as DNA extracted from either sample type. Measured from the cysteine to the phenylalanine, the CDR3 is 14 residues long. The DNA shown is the 42-base CDR3, in frame from base 1. Between the V and J ends, shortened by 1 base and 17 bases respectively, the junction contains 18 bases. Looking up the germline V gene yields CDR1 MGHRA and CDR2 YSYEKL. This sample was taken from a study of blood T cell repertoires in COVID-19 (dated by TCRdb to 2020 to 2021). Regarding the study in general: Samples from collaborators originated in the United States, Italy and Spain and spanned both the acute and convalescent phases of COVID-19. The material from the prospective study consisted of cDNA or gDNA derived from T cells, B-cell-depleted T cells, or PBMCs. Subjects who had been exposed to COVID-19, were actively infected with it, or had recovered from it provided the deeply sampled blood TCRbeta repertoires that made up the dataset. The repertoires were released in a freely available public database intended as a resource for research on the immune response to SARS-CoV-2. Samples came from the ongoing ImmuneRACE study (first 160 participants) plus 1,254 subjects from 6 global collaborators. Sample metadata almost always included a de-identified subject ID, COVID-19 status, age in years and sex. Where available, HLA class I and class II types were taken from metadata supplied by the sample provider and were not determined by assay-based typing. What the work shows at the level of the full study, not this receptor alone: The quantity of clinical and demographic metadata differed by source and by participant and was supplied without curation.

TCRbeta CDR3 regions were amplified from genomic DNA using the immunoSEQ Assay, a bias-controlled multiplex PCR. Turning to the authors' computational methods: The number of nucleated cells in each sample was estimated from the amplification of reference gene primers within the assay. To quantify the absolute abundance of each unique TCRbeta CDR3 rearrangement, sequence reads were collapsed and filtered. For each sample, productive Simpson clonality was calculated by taking the square root of Simpson's diversity index across productive rearrangements. The table comes from immuneACCESS by way of TCRdb, which keeps in-frame sequences with V and J called. Part of the clones is missing from these tables; in studies checked, under half for an unresolved V gene and the rest for unknown reasons. V, J and clone size reflect that table, while D and trimming were determined from the DNA. This sample lists more than 200,000 clones; roughly 80% were detected once. The biggest ten clones account for 4% of the sample.

The receptor's source is a woman aged 40 to 50 with active or convalescent COVID-19. The receptor chain draws on TRBV4-1 and TRBJ1-6; D gene: possibly TRBD1, on 5 matching bases. Sequenced material: peripheral blood. The DNA sequence reads TGCGCCAGCAGCCAAGGAAGGGCAGGGTCGGACATCCACTTT. It specifies CASSQGRAGSDIHF.